The 20 T cell receptor beta chains given below trace back to one sample, sequenced in a study of blood T cell repertoires in COVID-19. Sequencing used immunoSEQ multiplex PCR; TCRdb keeps in-frame clones, though not all of them. The sample records under 500,000 clones, 80% to 90% being singletons. Input material: peripheral blood. The receptors were sampled from a woman aged 25 to 39 with acute or convalescent COVID-19.

The chain is built from TRBV7-9 and TRBJ1-1; maybe TRBD1 (5 bases). CDR1 and CDR2 from the germline V gene are SEHNR and FQNEAQ (reference sequence). The CDR3 has 14 residues. V was cut by 5 bases and J by 7 bases, with 17 bases left in between. The DNA of the CDR3 is TGTGCCAGCAGCATCGCTACCCGACAGCTTGAAGCTTTCTTT. It is translated as CASSIATRQLEAFF.

V gene TRBV30 combines with J gene TRBJ1-1, with D perhaps TRBD1 (5 bases). V gave up 2 bases and J gave up 0 bases, with 13 bases separating them. The V gene's germline CDR1 is GTSNPN and CDR2 SVGIG (reference sequence). The CDR3 extends over 15 amino acids. The CDR3 nucleotides are TGTGCCTGGAGTCCTCAGGGCGGGATGAACACTGAAGCTTTCTTT. The encoded protein is CAWSPQGGMNTEAFF.

The CDR3: CASSIGQVNSPLHF. In nucleotides, the CDR3 is TGTGCCAGTAGTATCGGACAGGTCAATTCACCCCTCCACTTT. J is TRBJ1-6 and V is TRBV19; 7 bases are shared with TRBD1. Germline-derived CDR1 and CDR2 are LNHDA and SQIVND (reference sequence). The trim removed 3 bases at V and 7 bases at J, leaving 3 bases unmatched. The CDR3 runs to 14 residues.

The chain joins TRBV3-1 (or the pseudogene TRBV3-2) to TRBJ1-2, with D perhaps matching TRBD1 (5 bases). Germline lookup yields CDR1 LGHDT and CDR2 YNNKEL (reference sequence). The CDR3 contains 13 residues. V gave up 1 base and J gave up 8 bases, with 11 bases separating them. The CDR3 region is CASSQGQGRGYTF. In DNA form, the CDR3 reads TGTGCCAGCAGCCAAGGGCAGGGTCGGGGCTACACCTTC.

The rearrangement joins TRBV4-1 to TRBJ1-2; D may be TRBD1 (6 bases). The length of the CDR3 is 13 residues. CDR1 is MGHRA and CDR2 is YSYEKL in the germline V gene. V was clipped by 4 bases and J by 2 bases, with 8 bases between them. The CDR3 sequence is CASSPDRNYGYTF. Written as DNA, the CDR3 is TGCGCCAGCAGCCCCGACAGGAACTATGGCTACACCTTC.

The J gene is TRBJ1-6, the V gene TRBV30, with a possible D match to TRBD1 (5 bases). Germline V gene data show CDR1 as GTSNPN and CDR2 as SVGIG (reference sequence). The CDR3 covers 14 residues. Trimming took 0 bases from V and 10 from J, leaving 13 bases between them. CDR3 in amino acids: CAWSVGRVDSPLHF. The CDR3 coding sequence is TGTGCCTGGAGTGTAGGCAGGGTGGACTCACCCCTCCACTTT.

This CDR3 is CASSRQYEQYF. As DNA, the CDR3 is TGTGCCAGCAGCCGACAGTACGAGCAGTACTTC. The chain has TRBV12-3 or TRBV12-4 and TRBJ2-7, with TRBD1 as a possible D gene (5 bases). Trimming shortened V by 6 bases and J by 4 bases, and 7 bases separated the two germline ends. This CDR3 is 11 amino acids long.

The V and J genes are TRBV5-1 and TRBJ1-2; tentative D call: TRBD1 (5 bases). V shed 5 bases and J shed 10 bases, with 18 bases lying between them. This CDR3 is built from 13 residues. Germline assignment: CDR1 SGHRS and CDR2 YFSETQ. CDR3 sequence (DNA): TGCGCCAGCAGGTTAACCGGGGACTCCCTCTACACCTTC. Protein sequence: CASRLTGDSLYTF.

The chain is built from TRBV5-1 and TRBJ2-3, with TRBD2 identical over 7 bases. This CDR3 has 15 amino acids. Trimming removed 2 bases from V and 1 base from J; junction bases left unmatched: 4. In germline, CDR1 is SGHRS, CDR2 YFSETQ. CDR3 sequence reads: CASSFRGEGTDTQYF. CDR3 in DNA: TGCGCCAGCAGCTTTCGGGGGGAGGGCACAGATACGCAGTATTTT. Variable domain in full (rest from reference TRBV5-1 and TRBJ2-3): KAGVTQTPRYLIKTRGQQVTLSCSPISGHRSVSWYQQTPGQGLQFLFEYFSETQRNKGNFPGRFSGRQFSNSRSEMNVSTLELGDSALYLCASSFRGEGTDTQYFGPGTRLTVL.

The chain combines TRBV11-3 with TRBJ2-3; TRBD2 aligns across 15 bases. CDR3 length: 17 amino acids. J was trimmed by 6 bases and V by 4 bases; bases with no gene match: 8. Per germline, CDR1 SGHNT and CDR2 YENEEA. The CDR3 spells CASSSRTSGGATDTQYF. As DNA, the CDR3 is TGTGCCAGCAGCTCCCGGACTAGCGGGGGGGCCACGGATACGCAGTATTTT.

J is TRBJ1-2 and V is TRBV9; tentative D call: TRBD1 (5 bases). The germline CDR1 and CDR2 sequences are SGDLS and YYNGEE. V was trimmed by 5 bases and J by 2 bases, leaving 13 bases between them. The CDR3 sequence is 14 residues long. CDR3 loop: CASRHGRGNYGYTF. As DNA, the CDR3 is TGTGCCAGCAGACACGGTCGGGGGAACTATGGCTACACCTTC.

The rearrangement links TRBV6-1 to TRBJ2-1; D remains unclear. Trimming took off 2 bases at V and 6 bases at J, with 14 bases between the two ends. The CDR3 runs 15 residues. CDR1 and CDR2 (germline): MNHNS, SASEGT. For the CDR3, the DNA is TGTGCCAGCAGTGAAACACTACCCTTACCCAATGAGCAGTTCTTC. This codes for CASSETLPLPNEQFF.

This rearrangement joins TRBV7-9 to TRBJ1-4; no reliable D call. The germline V gene encodes CDR1 SEHNR and CDR2 FQNEAQ (reference sequence). The CDR3 runs 15 residues. Trimming shortened V by 3 bases and J by 0 bases, and 8 bases separated the two germline ends. CDR3 nucleotides: TGTGCCAGCAGCTTGACGGGAGCAACTAATGAAAAACTGTTTTTT. This gives the protein CASSLTGATNEKLFF.

The V and J genes are TRBV12-2 and TRBJ1-5; no DNA check was done on the table's D call, TRBD1. TRBV12-2 constitutes a pseudogene. The CDR3 length is 19 residues. Here the CDR3 reads CASRLVNDRGRLINQPQHF. In nucleotides, the CDR3 is TGTGCAAGTCGCTTAGTAAATGACAGGGGGCGGTTAATTAATCAGCCCCAGCATTTT.

V and J are TRBV11-3 and TRBJ2-3, with 7 bases fitting TRBD2. The V segment lost 4 bases and the J segment 8 bases; nucleotides outside the gene matches: 6. Germline V gene lookup returns CDR1 SGHNT and CDR2 YENEEA. CDR3 length equals 13 residues. This chain's CDR3 is CASSSRSSGTQYF. For the CDR3, the DNA is TGTGCCAGCAGCTCACGATCTAGCGGTACGCAGTATTTT.

V is TRBV6-5 and J is TRBJ2-7; D is possibly TRBD2 (6 bases). Looked up from germline, CDR1 is MNHEY and CDR2 is SVGAGI. CDR3 length: 13 residues. V was trimmed by 8 bases and J by 4 bases, leaving 15 bases between them. The CDR3 DNA reads as TGTGCCAGCGGCCGGGACCGGGAGTACGAGCAGTACTTC. Amino acid sequence: CASGRDREYEQYF.

V is TRBV30 and J is TRBJ2-1; TRBD2 matches at 11 bases. Germline CDR1 is GTSNPN and CDR2 is SVGIG (reference sequence). The CDR3 loop spans 14 amino acids. J was trimmed by 4 bases and V by 7 bases; bases with no gene match: 6. The CDR3 here is CAYTSGRSYNEQFF. CDR3 nucleotides: TGTGCCTATACTAGCGGGAGATCGTACAATGAGCAGTTCTTC.

This clone occurred once. The CDR3 here is CASSEIWEGSGEKLFF. As DNA, the CDR3 is TGTGCCAGCAGTGAAATATGGGAGGGATCGGGTGAAAAACTGTTTTTT. The chain joins TRBV2 to TRBJ1-4; D not resolved. The CDR3 runs to 16 residues. V lost 2 bases to trimming and J lost 7 bases, with 17 bases between them. The V gene's germline CDR1 is SNHLY and CDR2 FYNNEI.

The sample holds a few counts of this clone. V usage is TRBV6-1 and J usage is TRBJ2-5; 10 bases line up with TRBD2. Germline lookup yields CDR1 MNHNS and CDR2 SASEGT. The CDR3 runs 15 residues. V lost 3 bases and J lost 5; bases outside the gene matches: 6. The CDR3 DNA reads TGTGCCAGCAGTGATTCTAGCGGGGGAAGGGAGACCCAGTACTTC. Amino acid sequence: CASSDSSGGRETQYF.

CDR3 residues: CASSKTVYGYTF. The CDR3 DNA follows: TGTGCCAGCTCGAAAACAGTCTATGGCTACACCTTC. This chain connects TRBV2 to TRBJ1-2; D is undetermined. Trimming took 8 bases from V and 4 from J, leaving 11 bases between them. Germline V lookup: CDR1 SNHLY, CDR2 FYNNEI. CDR3 size: 12 residues.